This TCR beta chain was profiled in a study of metastatic and nonmetastatic thyroid tumors. Patients underwent thyroid surgery, and none had received any treatment before it. This clone was detected many times. A read error may account for a junction end that differs from germline. The V gene's germline CDR1 is SSHAT and CDR2 FNYEAQ (reference sequence). CDR3 length: 12 residues. Using MiXCR, TCRdb re-called clones from the PCR reads. The sample contains over 15,000 clones, 20% to 25% of which appear only once. The chain couples TRBV7-7 to TRBJ2-5; D unclear. Material: tumor tissue. This receptor was identified in a male donor with papillary thyroid cancer or a benign thyroid nodule (not recorded which). Some clones in this sample may be carry-over from other donors' samples. As DNA, the CDR3 is TGTGCTAGCAGCTTTATGGGTGAGACCCAGTACTTC. Residues: CASSFMGETQYF.